Sequencing of this T cell receptor beta chain was carried out in a study of blood T cells in healthy people across ages. Points from the study as a whole: Long-lived donors carried more naive CD4+ cells and greater diversity than aged donors. In the absence of known donor CMV status, changes in expanded clonotypes were possibly confounded.

The CDR3 has 12 residues. V lost 7 bases to trimming and J lost 7 bases; unmatched junction nucleotides: 6. The use of a sample-barcoded 5' primer and a J-beta primer mix characterized a second PCR of about 7 to 12 cycles. Every cDNA was tagged by a template-switch adaptor with 12 random nucleotides. TCRdb recomputed calls from the 5' RACE reads with MiXCR, one row per CDR3 protein. The sample has about 840,000 distinct CDR3 sequences, almost 30% seen once. For this clonotype: Its specificity is unknown.

This sample was shared with a second study, whose subject was T cells of mothers and their children. As reported in that work: Related and unrelated pairs show similar shaping of TCR recombination output by thymic selection.

The sample was blood. The J gene is TRBJ1-1, the V gene TRBV12-3 or TRBV12-4; 7 positions agree with TRBD1. The sequence came from a woman aged 40 to 50 in good health. DNA of the CDR3: TGTGCCAGCACCGACAGGGTAGGTGAAGCTTTCTTT. This codes for CASTDRVGEAFF.